This T cell receptor (beta chain) is from a study of blood T cell repertoires in COVID-19. Study details: Samples representing acute and convalescent COVID-19 were sourced from the United States, Italy and Spain.

Ages ranged from about 18 to 89 years, with residence in 24 US areas. Recovery among Cohort 3 donors was established by two negative PCRs, clearance, or symptom resolution. This CDR3 comprises 14 residues. CDR1 and CDR2 (germline): KGHDR, SFDVKD. After removal of 6 bases from V and 7 bases from J, the junction contained 6 bases not matched to a gene. Authors' processing steps: Reference gene primer amplification in the assay estimated nucleated cell counts. Profiled with immunoSEQ multiplex PCR; TCRdb holds only in-frame clones, not every one. V, J and clone size reflect that table, while D and trimming were determined from the DNA. The sample holds about 480,000 clones, approximately 91% seen once.

The clonotype was recovered from an older woman who had recovered from COVID-19. Sequencing input: PBMCs or T cells enriched from blood (not recorded which). V usage is TRBV24-1 and J usage is TRBJ2-7; 12 bases map to TRBD1. This CDR3 reads CATSPGQGAGEQYF. The CDR3 nucleotides are TGTGCCACCAGTCCGGGACAGGGGGCGGGTGAGCAGTACTTC.